A single sample gave rise to the 10 T cell receptor beta chains below, sequenced in a study of cytomegalovirus exposure and HLA in healthy donors. The PCR employed 60 Vbeta primers together with 13 Jbeta primers. Here immunoSEQ multiplex PCR was the method, and the copy in TCRdb shows in-frame clones only, minus some. The sample consists of fewer than 150,000 clones, around 85% of them appearing once. Material: PBMCs. The receptor set was obtained from a woman younger than 45 in good health and CMV-seropositive.

The chain employs TRBV4-1 and TRBJ1-1; 11 nucleotides align to TRBD1. V lost 1 base, J lost 6 bases, and 1 base stayed unmatched. The germline gives CDR1 MGHRA, CDR2 YSYEKL. The CDR3 is 14 residues long. CDR3 DNA: TGCGCCAGCAGCCAAGGGGACAGGGGGGCTGAAGCTTTCTTT. Its translation is CASSQGDRGAEAFF.

This chain links TRBV29-1 with TRBJ1-3; D gene ambiguous. CDR3 length equals 11 residues. The V end lost 7 bases, the J end lost 4 bases, and 8 bases lay between the germline ends. CDR1 and CDR2 from the germline V gene are SQVTM and ANQGSEA. This CDR3 reads CSGLLGNTIYF. The CDR3 nucleotides are TGCAGCGGTCTTTTGGGAAACACCATATATTTT.

The chain is built from TRBV13 and TRBJ1-5, with TRBD1 matching over 7 bases. The germline gives CDR1 PRHDT, CDR2 FYEKMQ (reference sequence). V lost 3 bases, J lost 3 bases, and 2 bases stayed unmatched. There are 14 residues in the CDR3. The CDR3 DNA reads as TGTGCCAGCAGCTTGGGACAGTTCAATCAGCCCCAGCATTTT. Its protein product is CASSLGQFNQPQHF.

The chain is built from TRBV6-5 and TRBJ2-1, with 9 bases identical to TRBD2. Germline-derived CDR1 and CDR2 are MNHEY and SVGAGI. V shed 6 bases, J shed 4 bases, and the junction held 4 bases outside the gene matches. The CDR3 is 14 residues long. The CDR3 region is CASSERGAYNEQFF. The CDR3 DNA reads as TGTGCCAGCAGCGAGCGGGGGGCATACAATGAGCAGTTCTTC.

The rearrangement joins TRBV19 to TRBJ2-7; TRBD1 matches 8 bases. The length of the CDR3 is 15 residues. Germline trimming cut 1 base from V and 12 bases from J; bases unmatched to any gene: 14. Germline V gives CDR1 LNHDA, CDR2 SQIVND (reference sequence). DNA of the CDR3: TGTGCCAGTAGTATAGTGGGGACAGGTCATCCGGAAAGGTACTTC. Translating gives CASSIVGTGHPERYF.

V is TRBV6-5 and J is TRBJ2-7, with D perhaps matching TRBD2 (6 bases). Germline V gene sequence: CDR1 MNHEY, CDR2 SVGAGI. V dropped 0 bases and J dropped 6 bases, with 6 bases sitting between them. CDR3 size: 12 residues. The CDR3 DNA sequence: TGTGCCAGCAGTTACTCAGCGGGCGAGCAGTACTTC. Protein sequence: CASSYSAGEQYF.

The chain uses TRBV10-3 and TRBJ2-1, with 7 positions matching TRBD2. V lost 3 bases, J lost 7 bases, and 9 bases stayed unmatched. The CDR3 loop spans 15 amino acids. Germline V gene sequence: CDR1 ENHRY, CDR2 SYGVKD. The CDR3 loop is CAISDRAGVGNEQFF. The CDR3 nucleotides are TGTGCCATCAGTGACAGGGCGGGGGTAGGGAATGAGCAGTTCTTC.

The CDR3 is CASTWGAGGIGELFF. The CDR3 nucleotides are TGTGCCAGCACCTGGGGGGCAGGGGGGATCGGGGAGCTGTTTTTT. V gene TRBV28 combines with J gene TRBJ2-2, with D tentatively TRBD1 (7 bases). Germline CDR1 and CDR2: MDHEN and SYDVKM. Trimming took 7 bases from V and 7 from J, leaving 19 bases between them. The CDR3 spans 15 residues.

The rearrangement uses TRBV28 and TRBJ2-1; 11 bases are a match to TRBD2. The CDR3 covers 17 residues. In germline, CDR1 is MDHEN, CDR2 SYDVKM. V shed 6 bases, J shed 8 bases, and the junction held 15 bases outside the gene matches. CDR3 residues: CASSLLSGLAARDEQFF. The CDR3 DNA reads as TGTGCCAGCAGCCTATTATCGGGACTAGCGGCCAGGGATGAGCAGTTCTTC.

The J gene is TRBJ1-3, the V gene TRBV18; D uncertain. Germline V gives CDR1 KGHSH, CDR2 LQKENI. Trimming left V 2 bases short and J 2 bases short, with 16 bases between. CDR3 length equals 17 residues. The CDR3 sequence: CASSPLLPRAPGNTIYF. The CDR3 DNA reads TGTGCCAGCTCACCATTATTACCGCGGGCCCCTGGAAACACCATATATTTT.